A selection of T cell receptor beta chains follows, all from one sample in a study of T cell repertoires in aging, cancer and after chemotherapy. MiXCR, applied by TCRdb to the multiplex PCR reads, yields one record per CDR3 protein. The data contain roughly 580 distinct CDR3 sequences, roughly a fifth of them singletons. Sequencing was performed on blood. The receptor set was obtained from a human donor with a blood cancer. Both conserved end residues are part of each CDR3. A D gene is named only where the DNA matches it firmly. Clone size is stated in some rows and not others, as once, few, many or a class when expanded.

j_call clone_size d_call cdr3_length v_call cdr3_aa cdr3_nt
TRBJ1-4 medium-sized NA 14 TRBV6-6 CASSRPGQNEKLFF TGTGCCAGCAGCCGGCCAGGACAGAATGAAAAACTGTTTTTT
TRBJ2-5 large NA 13 TRBV12-3/TRBV12-4 CASSQMGGETQYF TGTGCCAGCAGCCAGATGGGAGGCGAGACCCAGTACTTC
TRBJ2-5 medium-sized NA 11 TRBV20-1 CSARGGETQYF TGCAGTGCTAGGGGAGGTGAGACCCAGTACTTC
TRBJ2-3 medium-sized NA 14 TRBV18 CASSPPSYTDTQYF TGTGCCAGCTCACCACCCTCCTACACAGATACGCAGTATTTT
TRBJ1-4 NA NA 17 TRBV5-1 CASSLGRQATVNEKLFF TGCGCCAGCAGCTTGGGACGACAGGCCACCGTTAATGAAAAACTGTTTTTT
TRBJ1-2 medium-sized NA 14 TRBV19 CASTPGGKSYGYTF TGTGCCAGTACCCCTGGGGGGAAGAGTTATGGCTACACCTTC
TRBJ2-7 medium-sized TRBD1 14 TRBV20-1 CSAPTGTGGREQYF TGCAGTGCCCCCACCGGGACAGGGGGCCGGGAGCAGTACTTC
TRBJ1-5 NA TRBD1 15 TRBV4-1 CASSLLQTGHQPQHF TGCGCCAGCAGCCTACTACAGACAGGGCATCAGCCCCAGCATTTT
TRBJ1-2 few TRBD1 15 TRBV5-1 CASSARFRDRDSRTF TGCGCCAGCAGCGCCCGATTCCGGGACAGGGACTCCAGGACCTTC
TRBJ1-6 medium-sized NA 14 TRBV30 CAWTRAGRGSPLHF TGTGCCTGGACCCGGGCCGGGCGTGGCTCACCCCTCCACTTT
TRBJ2-5 medium-sized TRBD2 14 TRBV19 CASSIWGGQETQYF TGTGCCAGTAGTATATGGGGGGGGCAAGAGACCCAGTACTTC
TRBJ1-2 NA NA 14 TRBV6-2/TRBV6-3 CASSHGGNNYVYTF TGTGCCAGCAGCCACGGTGGTAATAACTATGTCTACACCTTC
TRBJ2-7 medium-sized NA 15 TRBV12-3/TRBV12-4 CASTPPPPRGHEQYF TGTGCCAGCACCCCTCCCCCGCCAAGGGGCCACGAGCAGTACTTC
TRBJ1-4 medium-sized TRBD1 17 TRBV12-3/TRBV12-4 CASSSPPWGTENEKLFF TGTGCCAGCAGCTCACCCCCTTGGGGGACAGAGAATGAAAAACTGTTTTTT
TRBJ2-1 large NA 12 TRBV6-5 CASSYPGPSEFF TGTGCCAGCAGTTACCCGGGACCGTCCGAGTTCTTC
TRBJ2-1 medium-sized NA 16 TRBV6-1 CASTRIGTQSYNEQFF TGTGCCAGCACCCGAATCGGTACACAATCCTACAATGAGCAGTTCTTC
TRBJ2-1 hyperexpanded TRBD2 11 TRBV7-6 CAVRGGNEQFF TGTGCCGTTCGGGGAGGGAATGAGCAGTTCTTC
TRBJ2-2 medium-sized NA 12 TRBV6-6 CASRGVVGELFF TGTGCCAGCAGGGGGGTTGTGGGGGAGCTGTTTTTT
TRBJ2-1 medium-sized NA 12 TRBV5-1 CASIGGHNEQFF TGCGCCAGCATCGGGGGACACAATGAGCAGTTCTTC
TRBJ2-3 medium-sized NA 11 TRBV7-2 CASSWSGTQYF TGTGCCAGCAGCTGGTCAGGTACGCAGTATTTT
TRBJ2-5 NA NA 13 TRBV6-1 CSSKLDMQETQYF TGTTCCAGCAAGCTAGACATGCAAGAGACCCAGTACTTC
TRBJ1-2 medium-sized TRBD1 14 TRBV27 CASSLSRQGGGYTF TGTGCCAGCAGTTTATCCCGACAGGGTGGTGGCTACACCTTC
TRBJ2-5 large NA 12 TRBV12-3/TRBV12-4 CASSSDKRTQYF TGTGCCAGCAGTTCTGATAAGAGGACCCAGTACTTC
TRBJ1-1 medium-sized NA 13 TRBV30 CAWTVGTHTEAFF TGTGCCTGGACAGTCGGGACACACACTGAAGCTTTCTTT
TRBJ2-3 NA TRBD1 17 TRBV4-2 CASSKGTGTGVTDTQYF TGTGCCAGCAGCAAAGGGACCGGGACAGGGGTCACAGATACGCAGTATTTT
TRBJ1-2 medium-sized NA 13 TRBV5-6 CASSLVQGGGYTF TGTGCCAGCAGCTTGGTACAGGGAGGAGGCTACACCTTC
TRBJ2-1 medium-sized NA 14 TRBV27 CASSFTSFHNEQFF TGTGCCAGCAGTTTTACTAGCTTCCACAATGAGCAGTTCTTC
TRBJ2-2 medium-sized NA 11 TRBV6-2/TRBV6-3 CASSYFGELFF TGTGCCAGCAGTTACTTCGGGGAGCTGTTTTTT
TRBJ2-2 medium-sized NA 14 TRBV20-1 CSAIARGITGELFF TGCAGTGCTATCGCCCGGGGGATCACCGGGGAGCTGTTTTTT
TRBJ2-7 NA NA 14 TRBV20-1 CSARDGQGLYEQYF TGCAGTGCTAGAGATGGGCAGGGGCTGTACGAGCAGTACTTC
TRBJ1-3 NA NA 16 TRBV5-6 CASSLAGGGLGNTIYF TGTGCCAGCAGCTTGGCTGGGGGCGGTCTGGGAAACACCATATATTTT
TRBJ1-5 NA NA 13 TRBV5-1 CASTSGPGQPQHF TGCGCCAGCACCTCAGGGCCGGGGCAGCCCCAGCATTTT
TRBJ1-5 large NA 13 TRBV30 CAWSAGGYQPQHF TGTGCCTGGAGTGCGGGGGGGTATCAGCCCCAGCATTTT
TRBJ2-3 medium-sized NA 16 TRBV20-1 CSARDTGAVGTDTQYF TGCAGTGCTAGAGATACGGGAGCGGTGGGGACAGATACGCAGTATTTT
TRBJ2-7 NA NA 12 TRBV7-2 CASSRGPYEQYF TGTGCCAGCAGTCGTGGGCCCTACGAGCAGTACTTC
TRBJ2-3 few NA 12 TRBV20-1 CSATRAPDTQYF TGCAGTGCTACAAGGGCCCCAGATACGCAGTATTTT
TRBJ2-1 large NA 15 TRBV12-3/TRBV12-4 CASSLSGLPYNEQFF TGTGCCAGCAGTTTAAGCGGGTTGCCCTACAATGAGCAGTTCTTC
TRBJ2-7 once NA 14 TRBV5-8 CASSPLGMGREQYF TGTGCCAGCAGCCCCCTCGGGATGGGGCGCGAGCAGTACTTC
TRBJ2-5 medium-sized TRBD2 14 TRBV12-3/TRBV12-4 CASSRLAGGETQYF TGTGCCAGCAGCCGACTAGCGGGGGGGGAGACCCAGTACTTC
TRBJ2-3 large TRBD2 15 TRBV12-3/TRBV12-4 CASSSGRGGTDTQYF TGTGCCAGCAGTTCCGGGAGGGGGGGCACAGATACGCAGTATTTT
TRBJ2-2 large NA 15 TRBV6-6 CASSYLPQGSGELFF TGTGCCAGCAGTTACCTCCCTCAGGGGAGTGGGGAGCTGTTTTTT
TRBJ1-2 medium-sized NA 13 TRBV30 CACAGTTVNGYTF TGTGCTTGCGCCGGGACGACTGTCAATGGCTACACCTTC
TRBJ1-6 NA NA 14 TRBV28 CASSTPDSYSPLHF TGTGCCAGCAGTACACCTGACAGTTATTCACCCCTCCACTTT
TRBJ1-2 medium-sized NA 13 TRBV12-3/TRBV12-4 CASSSGYRTPCTF TGTGCCAGCAGTTCAGGTTACCGAACCCCCTGCACCTTC